This TCR beta chain was sequenced for a study of shared clonotypes between healthy human individuals. The table came from immunoSEQ multiplex PCR; TCRdb's copy has only in-frame clones and leaves some out. The profile shows approximately 710,000 clones, roughly 87% of them singletons. CDR1 is ENHRY, CDR2 SYGVKD, per germline. V gave up 4 bases and J gave up 4 bases, with 11 bases separating them. The CDR3 totals 14 residues. The sample comprised memory CD8+ T cells from PBMCs. Subset reported: CD45RO+ cells pooled with CCR7-negative TemRA cells. The receptor's source is a man younger than 35 in good health. Some clones in this sample may be carry-over from other donors' samples. The chain employs TRBV10-3 and TRBJ1-3; weak D call: TRBD1 (5 bases). This CDR3 is CAISGGTRGNTIYF. As DNA, the CDR3 is TGTGCCATCAGTGGCGGGACGAGAGGAAACACCATATATTTT.